The rows below give T cell receptor beta chains drawn from one sample of a study of regulatory T cells in long-lasting Graves disease. MiXCR, run by TCRdb on the multiplex PCR reads, gives a single entry per CDR3 protein. Here the sample spans 360,000 or so distinct CDR3 sequences, approximately 10% being singletons. These sequences were also reported in another study, on T cells in Graves' hyperthyroidism and ophthalmopathy.

The source was peripheral blood mononuclear cells (PBMCs), collected at new diagnosis, from a patient treated with antithyroid drugs. The receptor set was obtained from a woman aged 18-29 years with Graves disease. Each CDR3 is given without its conserved first and last residue.

v_gene: TRBV20-1; CDR3aa: SAKRQGVHEKLF
v_gene: TRBV11-2; CDR3aa: ASSRRTTGTIADTQY
v_gene: TRBV7-9; CDR3aa: ASSLANRGLAGGYEQY
v_gene: TRBV15; CDR3aa: ATSPRGVVQPQH
v_gene: TRBV11-2; CDR3aa: ASSRPDIGRRSYNEQF
v_gene: TRBV4-2; CDR3aa: ASSREGLDTEAF
v_gene: TRBV12-3/TRBV12-4; CDR3aa: ASSSGGYNEQF
v_gene: TRBV6-5; CDR3aa: ASSYSWAENTGELF
v_gene: TRBV4-1; CDR3aa: ASSRTPMRNQPQH
v_gene: TRBV11-2; CDR3aa: ASSPRSGQVDNEQF
v_gene: TRBV30; CDR3aa: AWRRGPGLNGEQF
v_gene: TRBV20-1; CDR3aa: SARQGGGLEKLF
v_gene: TRBV12-3/TRBV12-4; CDR3aa: ASSLGHFNTIY
v_gene: TRBV28; CDR3aa: ASSFSGTGVGKDEQY
v_gene: TRBV5-1; CDR3aa: ASSKGQDQPQH
v_gene: TRBV7-8; CDR3aa: ASSRTDLMWRVKPYSGANVLT
v_gene: TRBV24-1; CDR3aa: ATSDLRGTETQY
v_gene: TRBV3-1; CDR3aa: ASSSSSLEASTDTQY
v_gene: TRBV15; CDR3aa: ATSTWPNEQF
v_gene: TRBV2; CDR3aa: ASSSSRGHEQF
v_gene: TRBV20-1; CDR3aa: SAADLVGEQY
v_gene: TRBV10-3; CDR3aa: AISELAGGPDIQY
v_gene: TRBV28; CDR3aa: ASSSIDRGPAKNIQY
v_gene: TRBV14; CDR3aa: ASSQARGPYNEQF
v_gene: TRBV10-3; CDR3aa: AISESPGLTGELF
v_gene: TRBV29-1; CDR3aa: SVARSNTEAF
v_gene: TRBV12-3/TRBV12-4; CDR3aa: ASRSRISTYNEQF
v_gene: TRBV12-5; CDR3aa: ASGSYSSSYNEQF
v_gene: TRBV6-1; CDR3aa: ASSETDYYDYT
v_gene: TRBV5-1; CDR3aa: ASSLAAVRPENYGYT
v_gene: TRBV18; CDR3aa: ASSPRHGNTEAF
v_gene: TRBV6-9; CDR3aa: ASSYRSAYNEQL
v_gene: TRBV2; CDR3aa: ASRDGQGYGDTIY
v_gene: TRBV7-9; CDR3aa: ASSLSLQGPGNEKLF
v_gene: TRBV2; CDR3aa: ASTQEDRPTGELF
v_gene: TRBV7-2; CDR3aa: ASSLGYYNEQF
v_gene: TRBV5-5; CDR3aa: ASSLMTLSYNEQF
v_gene: TRBV12-3/TRBV12-4; CDR3aa: ASSLARDRGQYEQY
v_gene: TRBV2; CDR3aa: ASIEGTRGNTIY
v_gene: TRBV5-4; CDR3aa: ASSPAGGRYGGMQY
v_gene: TRBV18; CDR3aa: ASSPRRWVSFTDTQY
v_gene: TRBV27; CDR3aa: ASSLSFGTEETQY
v_gene: TRBV6-1; CDR3aa: ASSESGNYGYT
v_gene: TRBV29-1; CDR3aa: SVEDRVGETQY
v_gene: TRBV25-1; CDR3aa: ASRPPWGTDTQY
v_gene: TRBV7-9; CDR3aa: ASSLGLENTEAF
v_gene: TRBV27; CDR3aa: ASSTRVDSGANVLT
v_gene: TRBV9; CDR3aa: ASSPTPNTEAF
v_gene: TRBV13; CDR3aa: ASSLREAF
v_gene: TRBV6-5; CDR3aa: ASSYRANSNQPQH
v_gene: TRBV27; CDR3aa: ASSLLSLGLQYNEQF
v_gene: TRBV5-5; CDR3aa: ASSLDATNEKLF
v_gene: TRBV9; CDR3aa: ASSVGRLAGDGNNEQF
v_gene: TRBV6-2/TRBV6-3; CDR3aa: ASSLTRDMHSGELF
v_gene: TRBV28; CDR3aa: ASTLWGRSSYEQY
v_gene: TRBV20-1; CDR3aa: SASESGMNTEAF